This paragraph covers one T cell receptor (beta chain) sequence. The specificity of this receptor is unknown. The input lacks base qualities; no much larger clone sits a single base away. Patients with a history of autoimmune disease or receiving systemic immunosuppression were excluded from the trial. Peripheral blood for TCR sequencing was collected from all dose cohorts at baseline, on cycle 4 day 1, and on cycle 7 day 1. The samples were taken from a phase I, first-in-human, multicenter, open-label dose-escalation trial of ivuxolimab. The trial enrolled adults with locally advanced or metastatic head and neck squamous cell, hepatocellular, melanoma or renal cell carcinoma. Before TCR sequencing, CD4+ T cells and CD8+ T cells were sorted from peripheral blood as separate populations. The source of the sample is a study of OX40 agonist ivuxolimab in advanced cancers. About the full investigation: Ivuxolimab was a fully human IgG2 agonistic monoclonal antibody targeting the costimulatory receptor OX40 (CD134). Intravenous ivuxolimab was administered to patients every 2 weeks at six dose levels: 0.01, 0.1, 0.3, 1.5, 3 and 10 mg/kg. Among the roughly 50 dose-escalation patients, about 20 had hepatocellular carcinoma, 15 or so melanoma, 9 renal cell carcinoma and 9 head and neck cancer. A male proportion of around 83% and a mean age of approximately 60 years, ranging from 23 to 79, were recorded for the dose-escalation cohort. Prior anti-PD-1, anti-PD-L1 or anti-CTLA-4 therapy was permitted, and checkpoint inhibitors had been received by under 50% of dose-escalation patients. Partial responses occurred in three dose-escalation patients: two with cutaneous melanoma and one with hepatocellular carcinoma. Peripheral TCRbeta sequencing aimed to test whether ivuxolimab altered TCR sequence diversity and caused clonal T-cell expansion. The monotherapy dose-escalation portion (N ≈ 52 patients) of the phase I ivuxolimab trial is reported in the paper.

From the cysteine through the phenylalanine, the CDR3 covers 15 amino acids. Here the CDR3 DNA is all that survives: 45 bases in frame from base 1. The V end loses 3 bases and the J end loses 3 bases, and a stretch of 16 bases separates them. According to the germline V gene, CDR1 reads SGDLS and CDR2 reads YYNGEE. Genomic DNA was extracted from sorted cells for sequencing of the TCRbeta CDR3 region. The immunoSEQ Assay was used for sequencing of TCRbeta CDR3 regions. TCRdb limited this immuneACCESS table to in-frame rearrangements with V and J called. A share of clones is missing; checked studies link under half to unresolved V genes, and the rest is unexplained. In all, the sample holds roughly 14,000 clones, and 70% to 90% of those were seen once. The ten biggest clones cover approximately 18% of the sample. Here is what the overall study found, with its caveats: In the 0.1-3.0 mg/kg groups, partial responders were among the patients with the lowest normalized peripheral clonal expansion, particularly in CD8+ T cells. Low levels of normalized T-cell clonal expansion were also seen in some patients who did not respond. On average, CD8+ T cells showed more expanded clones than CD4+ T cells after ivuxolimab. Which antigens the clonally expanded peripheral T cells were specific for was not determined. Clonal expansion of both CD4+ and CD8+ blood T cells was observed from baseline to week 6 at doses 0.1 to 3.0 mg/kg.

This chain joins TRBV9 to TRBJ2-7; the D region is possibly TRBD1 or TRBD2, each matching across 5 bases. This clonotype was sampled from an adult with an advanced solid tumor such as melanoma, head and neck, liver or kidney cancer. The input for sequencing was CD4+ or CD8+ T cells sorted from blood, taken in a trial of the OX40 agonist ivuxolimab. The sequenced DNA is TGTGCCAGCAGCGCGACAGACGGGGATTTCTACGAGCAGTACTTC. It encodes CASSATDGDFYEQYF.